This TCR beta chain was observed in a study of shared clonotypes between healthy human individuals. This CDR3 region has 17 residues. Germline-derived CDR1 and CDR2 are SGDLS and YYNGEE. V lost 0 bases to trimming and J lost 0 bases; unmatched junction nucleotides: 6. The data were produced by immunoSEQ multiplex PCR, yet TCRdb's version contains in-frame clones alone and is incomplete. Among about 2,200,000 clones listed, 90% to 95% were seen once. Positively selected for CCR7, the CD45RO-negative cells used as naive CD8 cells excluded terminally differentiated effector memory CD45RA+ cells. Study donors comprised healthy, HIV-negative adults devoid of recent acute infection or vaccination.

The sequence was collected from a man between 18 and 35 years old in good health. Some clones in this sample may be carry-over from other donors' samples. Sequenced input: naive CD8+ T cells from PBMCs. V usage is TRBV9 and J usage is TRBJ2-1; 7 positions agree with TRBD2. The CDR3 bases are TGTGCCAGCAGCGTAGTATCTAGCGGAGGCTCCTACAATGAGCAGTTCTTC. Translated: CASSVVSSGGSYNEQFF.